This paragraph reports one T cell receptor beta chain. The data are from a study of blood T cell repertoires in COVID-19. For the study at large: Acute-phase and convalescent COVID-19 samples originated in the United States, Italy and Spain. From T cells, B-cell-depleted T cells, or PBMCs came the material, which was cDNA or gDNA.

Under the authors' procedure: Amplified reference gene primers provided the basis for estimating nucleated cell counts. Here immunoSEQ multiplex PCR was the method, and the copy in TCRdb shows in-frame clones only, minus some. The DNA gave D and trimming, while V, J and clone size come from that table. The data show tens of thousands of clones, roughly 80% seen once. Germline trimming cut 3 bases from V and 2 bases from J; bases unmatched to any gene: 7. In germline, CDR1 is MDHEN, CDR2 SYDVKM. The CDR3 runs 15 residues. This sequence originates from a woman older than 75 with active or convalescent COVID-19. Sequencing was done on a sample of peripheral blood. J is TRBJ2-7 and V is TRBV28, with 7 nucleotides matching TRBD1. CDR3 DNA sequence: TGTGCCAGCAGTTTGGCCGGGACAGTTGCCTACGAGCAGTACTTC. As protein: CASSLAGTVAYEQYF.